The 9 T cell receptor beta chains presented below share a single source sample, sequenced in a study of PD-1 blockade in classical Hodgkin lymphoma. Assay: immunoSEQ multiplex PCR; the TCRdb copy retains only in-frame clones and omits some. This sample carries 8,000 to 10,000 clones, around 75% of them seen once, and the ten largest clones take about 4.6%. The time point here: cycle 4 day 1 (C4D1), after less than 7 weeks of nivolumab. Brentuximab vedotin exposure varied among the patients, all of whom had relapsed after autologous stem cell transplantation. CD4+ T cells were purified from thawed PBMCs by magnetic negative selection. The sequencing used CD4+ T cells from blood, collected before the fourth cycle of nivolumab. These receptors were obtained from a human donor with classical Hodgkin lymphoma.

CDR3 nucleotide sequence: TGTGCCAGCAGCGGAGGGCCCGCGGGGAAGAGCTCCTACAATGAGCAGTTCTTC. Amino acids: CASSGGPAGKSSYNEQFF. This sequence joins TRBV11-2 and TRBJ2-1; a possible D gene is TRBD2 (6 bases). The CDR3 loop spans 18 amino acids. From germline, CDR1 is SGHAT and CDR2 FQNNGV. V was cut by 5 bases and J by 0 bases, with 20 bases left in between.

The chain employs TRBV5-1 and TRBJ2-5, with 7 nucleotides matching TRBD1. J gave up 1 base and V 0 bases, and 6 bases lay outside the gene matches. The CDR3 sequence is 16 residues long. Germline CDR1 and CDR2: SGHRS and YFSETQ. The CDR3 nucleotides read TGCGCCAGCAGCTTGGTGGGGACAGCTTCCCAAGAGACCCAGTACTTC. It is translated as CASSLVGTASQETQYF.

Here the CDR3 DNA reads TGTGCCAGCAGCCCCGGGTCCTATAATTCACCCCTCCACTTT. As protein: CASSPGSYNSPLHF. The V and J genes are TRBV7-9 and TRBJ1-6; no clear D. Germline assignment: CDR1 SEHNR and CDR2 FQNEAQ (reference sequence). The CDR3 spans 14 residues. Between the trimmed V and J ends, which lost 5 bases and 1 base, there was a span of 6 bases.

This clone turned up a few times. The V and J genes are TRBV4-3 and TRBJ1-5, with D tentatively TRBD1 (6 bases). CDR3 length: 15 amino acids. V lost 8 bases, J lost 3 bases, and 17 bases lay in between. The germline gives CDR1 LGHNA, CDR2 YSLEER. This chain's CDR3 is CASSEAPGDNQPQHF. CDR3 sequence (DNA): TGCGCCAGCTCTGAGGCCCCAGGGGACAATCAGCCCCAGCATTTT.

This clone was counted between two and nine times. The chain carries TRBV5-8 and TRBJ1-2; D possibly corresponds to TRBD1 (6 bases). The CDR3 totals 15 residues. V lost 6 bases to trimming and J lost 0 bases, with 15 bases between them. Germline lookup yields CDR1 SGHTS and CDR2 YDEGEE. This CDR3 reads CASTPRWGPNYGYTF. The CDR3 coding sequence is TGTGCCAGCACTCCTCGCTGGGGGCCTAACTATGGCTACACCTTC.

In its sample, this clone was seen once. The rearrangement links TRBV7-2 to TRBJ2-2, with D possibly TRBD1 on 6 matching bases. V shed 5 bases and J shed 5 bases, with 12 bases lying between them. The CDR3 totals 14 residues. Germline CDR1 and CDR2: SGHTA and FQGNSA. CDR3 sequence reads: CASSAYRATGELFF. The DNA for the CDR3 is TGTGCCAGCAGCGCGTACAGGGCTACCGGGGAGCTGTTTTTT.

In its sample, this clone is medium-sized (0.01 to 0.1%). The chain has TRBV2 and TRBJ1-4; no reliable D call. Trimming removed 4 bases at V and 0 bases at J, with 9 bases between. This CDR3 has 15 residues. The germline CDR1 and CDR2 sequences are SNHLY and FYNNEI. The CDR3 nucleotides are TGTGCCAGCAGTGTAAGAGCCGCAACTAATGAAAAACTGTTTTTT. Translation: CASSVRAATNEKLFF.

This clone was counted between two and nine times. The chain combines TRBV7-2 with TRBJ1-4; 8 nucleotides line up with TRBD1. The CDR3 length is 17 residues. The germline V gene has CDR1 SGHTA and CDR2 FQGNSA. V lost 5 bases, J lost 8 bases, and 16 bases stayed unmatched. The CDR3 reads CASSPIGTGVRGEKLFF. In DNA, the CDR3 is TGTGCCAGCAGCCCAATAGGGACAGGTGTACGGGGGGAAAAACTGTTTTTT.

The V gene is TRBV19, the J gene TRBJ1-2, with D possibly matching TRBD1 (6 bases). Germline values: CDR1 LNHDA, CDR2 SQIVND (reference sequence). CDR3 length: 14 residues. V dropped 6 bases and J dropped 0 bases, with 11 bases sitting between them. DNA for the CDR3: TGTGCCAGTAGAGAGGACAGCACTAACTATGGCTACACCTTC. Protein: CASREDSTNYGYTF.